Each of the 27 T cell receptor beta chains below was sequenced from the same sample in a study of blood T cell repertoires in COVID-19. The method was immunoSEQ multiplex PCR; TCRdb's version includes in-frame clones alone and lacks a portion of them. In the table there are roughly 290,000 clones, about 93% of which are singletons. Specimen: peripheral blood. The receptors originated from a woman in her 30s with COVID-19, enrolled during active disease.

The chain recombines TRBV7-2 with TRBJ2-4; 7 nucleotides line up with TRBD2. The CDR3 is 17 residues long. The germline gives CDR1 SGHTA, CDR2 FQGNSA. J gave up 0 bases and V 5 bases, and 10 bases lay outside the gene matches. This chain's CDR3 is CASSPSGGILAKNIQYF. The CDR3 DNA sequence: TGTGCCAGCAGCCCTAGCGGAGGTATTCTAGCCAAAAACATTCAGTACTTC.

The chain uses TRBV7-9 and TRBJ1-1; a weak D match, TRBD1 (5 bases). The germline V and J ends were trimmed by 6 bases and 1 base, with 9 bases remaining between them. The CDR3 is 13 amino acids. CDR1 is SEHNR, CDR2 FQNEAQ, per germline (reference sequence). The DNA of the CDR3 is TGTGCCAGCAGTGAGACAGCGAACACTGAAGCTTTCTTT. Protein sequence: CASSETANTEAFF. The whole variable domain, remainder taken from reference TRBV7-9 and TRBJ1-1, is DTGVSQNPRHKITKRGQNVTFRCDPISEHNRLYWYRQTLGQGPEFLTYFQNEAQLEKSRLLSDRFSAERPKGSFSTLEIQRTEQGDSAMYLCASSETANTEAFFGQGTRLTVV.

For this clone: Additional DNA sequences in this sample encode the identical CDR3. This rearrangement joins TRBV2 to TRBJ2-1; 12 bases are shared with TRBD2. Germline CDR1 reads SNHLY; CDR2 reads FYNNEI. This CDR3 contains 15 residues. With 4 bases clipped from V and 6 bases from J, the junction kept 4 bases outside the gene matches. The CDR3 is CASSGGLAGSNEQFF. The CDR3 bases are TGTGCCAGCAGTGGAGGACTAGCGGGGTCCAATGAGCAGTTCTTC.

This chain links TRBV6-6 with TRBJ1-3, with D possibly matching TRBD1 (5 bases). Germline V gene lookup returns CDR1 MNHNY and CDR2 SVGAGI (reference sequence). V gave up 4 bases and J gave up 0 bases, with 13 bases separating them. The CDR3 runs 16 residues. DNA of the CDR3: TGTGCCAGCAGTTCCGGGACTCTCTACTCTGGAAACACCATATATTTT. It translates to CASSSGTLYSGNTIYF.

The chain carries TRBV27 and TRBJ2-1; TRBD2 matches 7 bases. This CDR3 region has 14 residues. Germline V CDR1 and CDR2: MNHEY, SMNVEV (reference sequence). V lost 7 bases, J lost 4 bases, and 7 bases stayed unmatched. For the CDR3, the DNA is TGTGCCAGCAAGGTCCGAGCGGGGTACAATGAGCAGTTCTTC. It specifies CASKVRAGYNEQFF.

CDR3 bases: TGCGCCAGCAGTCCAGATGAAAAACTGTTTTTT. This translates into CASSPDEKLFF. V and J are TRBV4-1 and TRBJ1-4; D not resolved. This CDR3 is 11 amino acids long. Germline-derived CDR1 and CDR2 are MGHRA and YSYEKL. The ends were cut back, 6 bases at V and 6 bases at J, with 5 bases in the middle.

The chain joins TRBV28 to TRBJ1-4, with 8 bases lining up with TRBD1. The CDR3 contains 14 residues. Germline CDR1 is MDHEN and CDR2 is SYDVKM. V shed 2 bases and J 6 bases; nucleotides not matched to a gene: 2. The CDR3 is CASSLPQGDEKLFF. Written as DNA, the CDR3 is TGTGCCAGCAGTTTACCACAGGGGGATGAAAAACTGTTTTTT. Drawing the rest from reference TRBV28 and TRBJ1-4, the complete variable domain is DVKVTQSSRYLVKRTGEKVFLECVQDMDHENMFWYRQDPGLGLRLIYFSYDVKMKEKGDIPEGYSVSREKKERFSLILESASTNQTSMYLCASSLPQGDEKLFFGSGTQLSVL.

The chain uses TRBV10-2 and TRBJ2-5; 7 bases align to TRBD2. V was clipped by 7 bases and J by 4 bases; unmatched bases: 9. Germline lookup yields CDR1 WSHSY and CDR2 SAAADI. This CDR3 spans 14 amino acids. The CDR3 DNA follows: TGCGCCAGCACCATGGGAGGGCTCGGAGAGACCCAGTACTTC. This gives the protein CASTMGGLGETQYF.

The CDR3 is CASSLAFAGTLSNQPQHF. The CDR3 coding sequence is TGTGCCAGCAGCTTGGCTTTTGCCGGGACATTAAGCAATCAGCCCCAGCATTTT. The genes are TRBV5-5 and TRBJ1-5, with D maybe TRBD1 (6 bases). The CDR3 is made up of 18 amino acids. The germline V and J ends were trimmed by 0 bases and 1 base, with 17 bases remaining between them. Germline loops: CDR1 SGHKS, CDR2 YYEKEE (reference sequence).

The rearrangement joins TRBV10-3 to TRBJ1-5, with 7 bases fitting TRBD1. CDR1 is ENHRY, CDR2 SYGVKD, per germline. The CDR3 is 15 residues long. V was pared by 10 bases and J by 7 bases, with 16 bases of the junction left unmatched. The CDR3 sequence is CATQSPGQSSQPQHF. The DNA for the CDR3 is TGTGCCACCCAATCCCCGGGACAGTCTAGCCAGCCCCAGCATTTT.

V and J are TRBV18 and TRBJ1-6; tentatively, D is TRBD1 (6 bases). V lost 2 bases, J lost 7 bases, and 9 bases lay in between. The CDR3 extends over 14 amino acids. Germline V lookup: CDR1 KGHSH, CDR2 LQKENI. The CDR3 loop reads CASSPLDSNSPLHF. The CDR3 DNA reads as TGTGCCAGCTCACCATTGGACAGCAATTCACCCCTCCACTTT.

The chain links TRBV4-1 to TRBJ2-1; possible D gene TRBD2, 5 bases. Germline V gene lookup returns CDR1 MGHRA and CDR2 YSYEKL. The CDR3 covers 15 residues. Trimming left V 3 bases short and J 3 bases short, with 12 bases between. The CDR3 DNA follows: TGCGCCAGCAGCCACTACAGAGGGCTCTACAATGAGCAGTTCTTC. As protein: CASSHYRGLYNEQFF.

The rearrangement links TRBV7-9 to TRBJ2-7; D is ambiguous. V was shortened by 1 base and J by 2 bases, with 6 bases between the two germline ends. Germline V gene sequence: CDR1 SEHNR, CDR2 FQNEAQ (reference sequence). This CDR3 is built from 13 residues. The CDR3 nucleotides are TGTGCCAGCAGCTTAGGGGCGACCTACGAGCAGTACTTC. Protein product: CASSLGATYEQYF.

The V and J genes are TRBV30 and TRBJ1-1; D possibly corresponds to TRBD1 (5 bases). Germline CDR1 GTSNPN, CDR2 SVGIG (reference sequence). The CDR3 runs to 15 residues. The V end lost 2 bases, the J end lost 1 base, and 14 bases lay between the germline ends. CDR3 amino acids: CAWSTWDWGNTEAFF. The CDR3, as DNA: TGTGCCTGGAGTACCTGGGACTGGGGGAACACTGAAGCTTTCTTT.

The chain links TRBV19 to TRBJ2-7, with 10 nucleotides matching TRBD1. Germline assignment: CDR1 LNHDA and CDR2 SQIVND (reference sequence). The CDR3 contains 16 residues. The V and J ends lost 5 bases and 4 bases, in that order; junction bases with no gene match: 11. The CDR3 region is CASSHPRTGGGYEQYF. The CDR3 DNA reads TGTGCCAGTAGTCATCCCCGGACAGGGGGAGGGTACGAGCAGTACTTC.

The J gene is TRBJ2-5, the V gene TRBV29-1; D gene unclear. The CDR3 covers 13 residues. Germline V gene sequence: CDR1 SQVTM, CDR2 ANQGSEA. Trimming stripped 2 bases from V and 3 bases from J, with 10 bases between. CDR3 nucleotides: TGCAGCGTTGAATCAACGGAGAAAGAGACCCAGTACTTC. This gives the protein CSVESTEKETQYF.

The CDR3 protein is CASSPPETTMNTEAFF. DNA for the CDR3: TGTGCCAGCAGCCCCCCCGAGACAACGATGAACACTGAAGCTTTCTTT. The chain is built from TRBV7-9 and TRBJ1-1, with D hard to call. V lost 5 bases to trimming and J lost 0 bases, with 16 bases between them. The CDR3 sequence is 16 residues long. The V gene's germline CDR1 is SEHNR and CDR2 FQNEAQ (reference sequence).

The rearrangement links TRBV27 to TRBJ1-2, with 9 bases lining up with TRBD1. V lost 8 bases to trimming and J lost 4 bases; unmatched junction nucleotides: 5. This CDR3 is built from 13 residues. Germline V gene lookup returns CDR1 MNHEY and CDR2 SMNVEV (reference sequence). The CDR3 spells CASGDRAAYGYTF. In DNA form, the CDR3 reads TGTGCCAGCGGGGACAGGGCAGCCTATGGCTACACCTTC.

V usage is TRBV27 and J usage is TRBJ2-7; the D gene is possibly TRBD2 (7 bases). Looked up from germline, CDR1 is MNHEY and CDR2 is SMNVEV (reference sequence). V dropped 10 bases and J dropped 6 bases, with 28 bases sitting between them. This CDR3 spans 16 amino acids. The CDR3 nucleotides read TGTGCCACCCCCCGCCCTAGGGGGAGGGCCCTCCGCGAGCAGTACTTC. Translation: CATPRPRGRALREQYF.

This clone was recorded once. The chain carries TRBV6-5 and TRBJ2-3, with D possibly being TRBD1 (5 bases). This CDR3 has 14 residues. Germline CDR1 and CDR2: MNHEY and SVGAGI. The V and J ends lost 7 bases and 8 bases respectively, with 19 bases between them. CDR3 residues: CASIRAGNFGTQYF. CDR3 nucleotides: TGTGCCAGCATCCGGGCAGGGAACTTTGGTACGCAGTATTTT.

The genes are TRBV28 and TRBJ1-1; 7 bases are a match to TRBD1. V was pared by 5 bases and J by 8 bases, with 5 bases of the junction left unmatched. CDR1 is MDHEN and CDR2 is SYDVKM in the germline V gene. This CDR3 contains 12 residues. CDR3 loop: CASSLQGREAFF. Written as DNA, the CDR3 is TGTGCCAGCAGTCTACAGGGGAGGGAAGCTTTCTTT.

The chain links TRBV5-1 to TRBJ2-7, with TRBD1 identical over 8 bases. Per germline, CDR1 SGHRS and CDR2 YFSETQ. The ends lost 4 bases at V and 0 bases at J; junction bases unmatched: 9. The CDR3 covers 16 residues. CDR3 protein: CASSTGTGWSSYEQYF. DNA of the CDR3: TGCGCCAGCAGCACCGGGACAGGCTGGAGCTCCTACGAGCAGTACTTC.

This clone was picked up one time. The CDR3 nucleotides are TGTGCCAGTAGCAATAGAATTTCGGACAGGCGAAAGGAGACCCAGTACTTC. Amino acid sequence: CASSNRISDRRKETQYF. The chain combines TRBV19 with TRBJ2-5; TRBD1 aligns across 7 bases. The germline V gene has CDR1 LNHDA and CDR2 SQIVND (reference sequence). The CDR3 spans 17 residues. V was pared by 6 bases and J by 5 bases, with 18 bases of the junction left unmatched.

The CDR3 DNA reads as TGTGCCAGCTCACCCCAGGGGAACCCGCGAAAACTGTTTTTT. It is translated as CASSPQGNPRKLFF. This chain uses TRBV18 with TRBJ1-4, with D perhaps TRBD1 (6 bases). Germline loops: CDR1 KGHSH, CDR2 LQKENI. The CDR3 totals 14 residues. V was clipped by 3 bases and J by 10 bases, with 15 bases between them.

The chain couples TRBV24-1 to TRBJ2-5; 8 nucleotides agree with TRBD1. V trimming: 2 bases; J trimming: 1 base; junction bases outside the gene matches: 2. Germline V gene data show CDR1 as KGHDR and CDR2 as SFDVKD. The CDR3 covers 15 residues. CDR3 DNA sequence: TGTGCCACCAGTGATTGGACAGGGTCCCAAGAGACCCAGTACTTC. Its translation: CATSDWTGSQETQYF.

The rearrangement uses TRBV7-8 and TRBJ2-5; possible D gene TRBD1, 7 bases. CDR1 is SGHVS, CDR2 FQNEAQ, per germline. The CDR3 covers 15 residues. Trimming stripped 2 bases from V and 5 bases from J, with 15 bases between. The CDR3 region is CASSLSGQAGETQYF. In DNA form, the CDR3 reads TGTGCCAGCAGCTTATCTGGACAGGCGGGGGAGACCCAGTACTTC.

This clone was seen a single time. CDR3 region: CASHGQGDEKLFF. Written as DNA, the CDR3 is TGTGCCAGCCACGGACAGGGCGACGAAAAACTGTTTTTT. This chain joins TRBV6-5 and TRBJ1-4, with 8 bases matching TRBD1. The CDR3 covers 13 residues. Germline CDR1 is MNHEY and CDR2 is SVGAGI. Trimming took 8 bases from V and 8 from J; bases not matched to a gene: 7.